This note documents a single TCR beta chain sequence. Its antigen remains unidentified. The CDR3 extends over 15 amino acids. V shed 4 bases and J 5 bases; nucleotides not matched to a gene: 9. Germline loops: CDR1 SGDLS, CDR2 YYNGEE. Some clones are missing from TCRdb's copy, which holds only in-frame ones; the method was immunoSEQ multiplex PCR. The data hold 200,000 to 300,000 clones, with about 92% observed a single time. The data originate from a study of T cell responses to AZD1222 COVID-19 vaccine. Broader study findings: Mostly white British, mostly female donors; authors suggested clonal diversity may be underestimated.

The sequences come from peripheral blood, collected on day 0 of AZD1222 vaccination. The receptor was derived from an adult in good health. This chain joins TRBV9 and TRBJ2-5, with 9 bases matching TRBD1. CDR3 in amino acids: CASSTRTGDGETQYF. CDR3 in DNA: TGTGCCAGCAGCACTCGGACAGGGGACGGGGAGACCCAGTACTTC.